This T cell receptor (beta chain) was recovered during a study of T cell repertoires and HLA-DP antigens. As for the study in general: Sorted CD137+CD4+ samples averaged 218.4 ng DNA; pre-culture CD4+ samples, about 1,200 ng.

General study results and limits: No separate analysis of naive versus memory CD4+ cells was done.

Untouched CD4+ T cells were bead-isolated from PBMC at approximately 98% purity. The table came from immunoSEQ multiplex PCR; TCRdb's copy has only in-frame clones and leaves some out. The sample carries about 89,000 clones, approximately 86% recorded once. This CDR3 comprises 14 residues. V lost 5 bases to trimming and J lost 4 bases, with 11 bases between them. Germline values: CDR1 SGHVS, CDR2 FNYEAQ. This clone was picked up one time. Antigen specificity is unknown. The sequence was obtained from a middle-aged man in good health and CMV-seronegative. The chain employs TRBV7-6 and TRBJ2-2; D call uncertain. The sequenced material came from CD4+ T cells from PBMCs. Written as DNA, the CDR3 is TGTGCCAGCAGCCTAAAACCGAGCACCGGGGAGCTGTTTTTT. Protein: CASSLKPSTGELFF.